The clone carrying this T cell receptor (beta chain) was detected once. These data originate in a study of CD8 T cells in Susac syndrome. CDR1 SGDLS and CDR2 YYNGEE come from the germline V gene. The J segment lost 4 bases and the V segment lost 3 bases, leaving 11 bases of the junction unmatched. The CDR3 is 16 amino acids. The RNA input was roughly 0.5 to 1 ug, and it was reverse transcribed with random hexamers. Amplification of the TCR beta CDR3 was carried out by immunoSEQ multiplex PCR, which spanned a total of 54 Vbeta and 13 Jbeta segments. TCRdb re-derived calls from the immunoSEQ multiplex PCR reads in MiXCR, one entry per CDR3 protein. The repertoire holds some 150,000 distinct CDR3 sequences, with about 95% as singletons.

The chain uses TRBV9 and TRBJ1-1; 8 bases align to TRBD1. The clonotype comes from a human donor with multiple sclerosis. The sample was CD8+ T cells from PBMCs. The CDR3 DNA reads TGTGCCAGCAGCGCCGGACAGGGAAGGTTAATCACTGAAGCTTTCTTT. Its protein is CASSAGQGRLITEAFF.